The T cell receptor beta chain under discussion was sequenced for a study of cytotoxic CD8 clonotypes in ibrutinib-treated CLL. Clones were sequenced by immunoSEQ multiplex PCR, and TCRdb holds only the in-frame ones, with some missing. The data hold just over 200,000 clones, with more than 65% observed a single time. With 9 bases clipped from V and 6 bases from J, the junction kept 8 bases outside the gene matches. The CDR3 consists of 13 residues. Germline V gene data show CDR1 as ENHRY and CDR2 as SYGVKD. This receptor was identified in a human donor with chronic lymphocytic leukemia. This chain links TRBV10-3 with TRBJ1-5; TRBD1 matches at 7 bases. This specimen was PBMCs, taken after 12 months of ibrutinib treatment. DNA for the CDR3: TGTGCCATAGTCGACAGGGTGAGTCAGCCCCAGCATTTT. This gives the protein CAIVDRVSQPQHF.